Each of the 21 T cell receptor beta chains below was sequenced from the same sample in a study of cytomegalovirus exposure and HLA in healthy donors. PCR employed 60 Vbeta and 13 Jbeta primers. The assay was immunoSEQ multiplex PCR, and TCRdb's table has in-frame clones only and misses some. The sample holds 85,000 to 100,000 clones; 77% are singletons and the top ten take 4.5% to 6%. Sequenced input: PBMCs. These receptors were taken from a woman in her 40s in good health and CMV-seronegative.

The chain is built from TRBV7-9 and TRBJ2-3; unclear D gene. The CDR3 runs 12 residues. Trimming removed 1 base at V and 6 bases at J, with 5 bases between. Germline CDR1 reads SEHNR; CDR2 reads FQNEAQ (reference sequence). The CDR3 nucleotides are TGTGCCAGCAGCTTAGTTATGGATACGCAGTATTTT. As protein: CASSLVMDTQYF.

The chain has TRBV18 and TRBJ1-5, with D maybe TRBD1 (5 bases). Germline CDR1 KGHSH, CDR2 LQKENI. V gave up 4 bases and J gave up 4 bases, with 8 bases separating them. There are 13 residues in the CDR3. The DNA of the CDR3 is TGTGCCAGCTCACGAGACAGAAATCAGCCCCAGCATTTT. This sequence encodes CASSRDRNQPQHF.

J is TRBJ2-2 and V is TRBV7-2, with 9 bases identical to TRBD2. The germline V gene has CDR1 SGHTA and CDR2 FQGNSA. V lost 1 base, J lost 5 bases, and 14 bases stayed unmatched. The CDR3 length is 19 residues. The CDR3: CASSLVSSGGRFQTGELFF. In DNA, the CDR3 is TGTGCCAGCAGCTTAGTATCCAGCGGGGGGCGGTTTCAAACCGGGGAGCTGTTTTTT.

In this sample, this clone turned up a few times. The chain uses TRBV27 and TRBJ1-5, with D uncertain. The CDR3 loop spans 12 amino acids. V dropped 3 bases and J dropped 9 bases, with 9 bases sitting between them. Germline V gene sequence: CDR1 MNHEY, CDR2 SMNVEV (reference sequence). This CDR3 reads CASSFAGMPQHF. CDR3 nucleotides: TGTGCCAGCAGTTTTGCGGGTATGCCCCAGCATTTT.

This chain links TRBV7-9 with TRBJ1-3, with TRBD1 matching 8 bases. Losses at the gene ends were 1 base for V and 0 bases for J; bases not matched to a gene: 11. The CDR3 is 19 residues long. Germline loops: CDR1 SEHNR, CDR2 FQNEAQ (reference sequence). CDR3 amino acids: CASSLGQGSGSRSGNTIYF. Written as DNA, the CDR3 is TGTGCCAGCAGCTTAGGACAGGGGAGTGGTAGTCGCTCTGGAAACACCATATATTTT.

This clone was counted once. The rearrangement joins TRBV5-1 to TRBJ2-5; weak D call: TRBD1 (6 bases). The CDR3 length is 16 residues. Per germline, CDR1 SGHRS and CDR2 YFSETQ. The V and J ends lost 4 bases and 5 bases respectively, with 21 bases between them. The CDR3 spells CASSPGHRDPSETQYF. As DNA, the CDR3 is TGCGCCAGCAGCCCTGGTCACAGGGATCCCAGTGAGACCCAGTACTTC.

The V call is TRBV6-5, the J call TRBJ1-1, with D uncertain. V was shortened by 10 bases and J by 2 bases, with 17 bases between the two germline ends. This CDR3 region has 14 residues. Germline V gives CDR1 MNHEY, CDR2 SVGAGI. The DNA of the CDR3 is TGTGCCACCAAGAGGGAGAGCTTTAACACTGAAGCTTTCTTT. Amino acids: CATKRESFNTEAFF.

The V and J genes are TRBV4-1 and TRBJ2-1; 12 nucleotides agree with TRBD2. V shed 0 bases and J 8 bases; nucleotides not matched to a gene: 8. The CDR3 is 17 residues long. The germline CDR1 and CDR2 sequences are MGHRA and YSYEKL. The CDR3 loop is CASSQDFTSGGRDEQFF. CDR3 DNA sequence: TGCGCCAGCAGCCAAGATTTTACTAGCGGGGGGAGGGATGAGCAGTTCTTC.

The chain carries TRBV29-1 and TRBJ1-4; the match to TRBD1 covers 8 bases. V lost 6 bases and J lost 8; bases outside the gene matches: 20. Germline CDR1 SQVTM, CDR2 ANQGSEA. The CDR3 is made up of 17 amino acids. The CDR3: CSVPVMGRGRIGEKLFF. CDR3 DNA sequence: TGCAGCGTACCCGTAATGGGCAGGGGGCGCATCGGGGAAAAACTGTTTTTT. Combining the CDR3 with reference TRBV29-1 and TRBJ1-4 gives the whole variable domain SAVISQKPSRDICQRGTSLTIQCQVDSQVTMMFWYRQQPGQSLTLIATANQGSEATYESGFVIDKFPISRPNLTFSTLTVSNMSPEDSSIYLCSVPVMGRGRIGEKLFFGSGTQLSVL.

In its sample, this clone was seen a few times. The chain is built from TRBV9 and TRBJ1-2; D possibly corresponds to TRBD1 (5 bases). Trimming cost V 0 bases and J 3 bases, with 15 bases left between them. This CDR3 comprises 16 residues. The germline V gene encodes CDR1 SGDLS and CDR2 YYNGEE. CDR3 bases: TGTGCCAGCAGCGTAGATCAGGGTATCGGCTACTATGGCTACACCTTC. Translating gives CASSVDQGIGYYGYTF. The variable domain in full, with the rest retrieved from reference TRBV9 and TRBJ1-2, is DSGVTQTPKHLITATGQRVTLRCSPRSGDLSVYWYQQSLDQGLQFLIQYYNGEERAKGNILERFSAQQFPDLHSELNLSSLELGDSALYFCASSVDQGIGYYGYTFGSGTRLTVV.

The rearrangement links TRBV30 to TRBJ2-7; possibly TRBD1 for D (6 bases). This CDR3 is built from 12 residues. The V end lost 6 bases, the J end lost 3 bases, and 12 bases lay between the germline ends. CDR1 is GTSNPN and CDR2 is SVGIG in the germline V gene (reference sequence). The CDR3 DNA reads TGTGCCTGCACGATACAGGGCTACGAGCAGTACTTC. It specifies CACTIQGYEQYF.

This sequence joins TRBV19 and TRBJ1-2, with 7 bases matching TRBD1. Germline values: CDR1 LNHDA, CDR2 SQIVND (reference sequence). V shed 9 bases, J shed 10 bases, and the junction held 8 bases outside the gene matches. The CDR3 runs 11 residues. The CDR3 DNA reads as TGTGCCAGCGGAAGACAGGGATTCTACACCTTC. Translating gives CASGRQGFYTF.

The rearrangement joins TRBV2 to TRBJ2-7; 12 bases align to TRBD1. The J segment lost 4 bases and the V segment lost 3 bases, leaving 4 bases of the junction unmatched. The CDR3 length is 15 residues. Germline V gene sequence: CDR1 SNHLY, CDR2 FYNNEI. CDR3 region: CASSDPGQGAYEQYF. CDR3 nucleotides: TGTGCCAGCAGTGATCCGGGACAGGGGGCTTACGAGCAGTACTTC.

The CDR3 sequence: CASLEWGQETKGYTF. The CDR3 nucleotides read TGTGCCAGCCTGGAGTGGGGACAGGAGACCAAAGGCTACACCTTC. V gene TRBV19 combines with J gene TRBJ1-2, with 8 bases matching TRBD1. V trimming: 9 bases; J trimming: 8 bases; junction bases outside the gene matches: 17. Germline V gene lookup returns CDR1 LNHDA and CDR2 SQIVND (reference sequence). The CDR3 is made up of 15 amino acids.

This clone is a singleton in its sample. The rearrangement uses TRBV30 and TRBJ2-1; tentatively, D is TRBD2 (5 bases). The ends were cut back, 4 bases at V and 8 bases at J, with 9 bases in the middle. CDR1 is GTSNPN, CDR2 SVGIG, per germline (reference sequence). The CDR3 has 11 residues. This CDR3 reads CAWIRGYEQFF. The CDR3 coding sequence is TGTGCCTGGATTAGAGGGTATGAGCAGTTCTTC.

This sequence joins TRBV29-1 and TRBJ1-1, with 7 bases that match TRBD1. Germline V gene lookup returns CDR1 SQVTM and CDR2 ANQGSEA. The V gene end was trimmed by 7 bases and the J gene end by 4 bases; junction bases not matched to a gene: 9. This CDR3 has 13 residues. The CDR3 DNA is TGCAGCGCGCACAGGGGCCAGGGCACTGAAGCTTTCTTT. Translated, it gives CSAHRGQGTEAFF.

CDR3 residues: CASSLSLDRENQPQHF. The CDR3 DNA follows: TGTGCCAGCAGTTTATCCCTCGACAGGGAGAATCAGCCCCAGCATTTT. The rearrangement joins TRBV27 to TRBJ1-5; 7 bases line up with TRBD1. The CDR3 covers 16 residues. V trimming: 0 bases; J trimming: 4 bases; junction bases outside the gene matches: 6. Per the germline V gene, CDR1 is MNHEY and CDR2 is SMNVEV (reference sequence).

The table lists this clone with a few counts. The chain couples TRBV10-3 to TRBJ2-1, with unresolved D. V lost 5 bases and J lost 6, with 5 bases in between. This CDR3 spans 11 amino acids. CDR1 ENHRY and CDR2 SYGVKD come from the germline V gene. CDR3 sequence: CAISPGNEQFF. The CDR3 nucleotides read TGTGCCATCAGTCCCGGCAATGAGCAGTTCTTC.

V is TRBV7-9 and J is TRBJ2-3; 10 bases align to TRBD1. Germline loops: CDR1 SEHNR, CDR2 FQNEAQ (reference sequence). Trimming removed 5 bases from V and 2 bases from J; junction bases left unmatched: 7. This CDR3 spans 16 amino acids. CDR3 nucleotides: TGTGCCAGCAGCGCTGCCGGGACAGGGGACACAGATACGCAGTATTTT. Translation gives CASSAAGTGDTDTQYF.

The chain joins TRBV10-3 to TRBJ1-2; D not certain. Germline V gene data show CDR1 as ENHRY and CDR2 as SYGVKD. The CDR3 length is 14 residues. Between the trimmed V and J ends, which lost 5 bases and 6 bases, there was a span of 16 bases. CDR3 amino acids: CAISPQAGENGYTF. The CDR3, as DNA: TGTGCCATCAGTCCCCAGGCCGGGGAAAATGGCTACACCTTC.

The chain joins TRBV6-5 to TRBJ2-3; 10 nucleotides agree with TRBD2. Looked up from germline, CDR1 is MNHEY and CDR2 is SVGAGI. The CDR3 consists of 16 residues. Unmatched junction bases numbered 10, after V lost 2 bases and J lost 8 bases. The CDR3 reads CASSYEAGGPAGTQYF. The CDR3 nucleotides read TGTGCCAGCAGTTACGAAGCGGGGGGGCCGGCGGGTACGCAGTATTTT.